The 23 T cell receptor beta chains presented below share a single source sample, sequenced in a study of memory CD4+ T cells and cytomegalovirus serostatus. Single viable CD3+CD4+CD8-CD45RO+ cells were sorted as the memory CD4+ T cells. Sequencing used immunoSEQ multiplex PCR; TCRdb keeps in-frame clones, though not all of them. The sample contains about 56,000 clones, around 80% of which appear only once. The sample was memory CD4+ T cells from blood. The source of these receptors is an adult in good health and CMV-seronegative.

This clone occurred a few times. J is TRBJ2-1 and V is TRBV11-2; 15 nucleotides line up with TRBD2. CDR3 length equals 17 residues. The junction had 7 bases not matched to a gene; V was cut back by 3 bases and J by 7 bases. Germline V gene sequence: CDR1 SGHAT, CDR2 FQNNGV. Written as DNA, the CDR3 is TGTGCCAGCAGCTTGGGGACTAGCGGGGGGCTGAGGAATGAGCAGTTCTTC. Residues: CASSLGTSGGLRNEQFF.

The V call is TRBV6-6, the J call TRBJ1-6; D remains ambiguous. The CDR3 consists of 14 residues. Trimming stripped 7 bases from V and 9 bases from J, with 16 bases between. The V gene's germline CDR1 is MNHNY and CDR2 SVGAGI (reference sequence). CDR3 coding DNA: TGTGCCAGCACTCCGGGAGGGTTGGGTTCACCCCTCCACTTT. The encoded protein is CASTPGGLGSPLHF.

V gene TRBV7-2 combines with J gene TRBJ2-7; maybe TRBD2 (5 bases). Trimming took off 2 bases at V and 0 bases at J, with 17 bases between the two ends. Germline CDR1 and CDR2: SGHTA and FQGNSA. The CDR3 is 17 residues long. For the CDR3, the DNA is TGTGCCAGCAGCTTAAAACGGGTCGGGGTGGGCTCCTACGAGCAGTACTTC. This codes for CASSLKRVGVGSYEQYF.

In this sample, this clone turned up a few times. J is TRBJ2-7 and V is TRBV7-2; D might be TRBD1 (7 bases). The CDR3 has 15 residues. V lost 4 bases to trimming and J lost 2 bases, with 15 bases between them. The V gene's germline CDR1 is SGHTA and CDR2 FQGNSA. CDR3 in DNA: TGTGCCAGCAGCTCTAAACAGGGGACTGCCTACGAGCAGTACTTC. Amino acids: CASSSKQGTAYEQYF.

The chain carries TRBV6-5 and TRBJ2-3; possible D gene TRBD2, 6 bases. CDR1 MNHEY and CDR2 SVGAGI come from the germline V gene. The CDR3 runs to 12 residues. With 6 bases removed from V and 6 bases from J, the gap between germline ends came to 10 bases. CDR3: CASSSGRDTQYF. DNA for the CDR3: TGTGCCAGCAGCTCGGGGAGGGATACGCAGTATTTT.

The genes are TRBV7-2 and TRBJ2-7; 7 positions agree with TRBD2. The germline V gene encodes CDR1 SGHTA and CDR2 FQGNSA. V was clipped by 5 bases and J by 2 bases; unmatched bases: 6. CDR3 size: 14 residues. The CDR3 sequence: CASSRAGNTYEQYF. In DNA, the CDR3 is TGTGCCAGCAGCCGAGCGGGGAACACCTACGAGCAGTACTTC.

V gene TRBV7-8 combines with J gene TRBJ2-7; no clear D. Looked up from germline, CDR1 is SGHVS and CDR2 is FQNEAQ. With 4 bases removed from V and 5 bases from J, the gap between germline ends came to 12 bases. This CDR3 spans 13 amino acids. CDR3 nucleotides: TGTGCCAGCAGCTACCGGCCCCTCGACGAGCAGTACTTC. Encoded protein: CASSYRPLDEQYF.

V usage is TRBV6-5 and J usage is TRBJ2-7; D ambiguous. With 0 bases removed from V and 2 bases from J, the gap between germline ends came to 11 bases. Germline V lookup: CDR1 MNHEY, CDR2 SVGAGI. The CDR3 covers 15 residues. The CDR3 region is CASSYSALSPYEQYF. The CDR3, as DNA: TGTGCCAGCAGTTACTCGGCTCTTTCCCCCTACGAGCAGTACTTC.

This clone was counted a few times. J is TRBJ2-3 and V is TRBV18; D ambiguous. CDR1 is KGHSH, CDR2 LQKENI, per germline. This CDR3 has 12 residues. The V and J ends lost 3 bases and 1 base respectively, with 2 bases between them. Written as DNA, the CDR3 is TGTGCCAGCTCACCCCGCACAGATACGCAGTATTTT. This translates into CASSPRTDTQYF.

The rearrangement links TRBV2 to TRBJ1-3; tentatively, D is TRBD1 (5 bases). In germline, CDR1 is SNHLY, CDR2 FYNNEI. The V and J ends lost 4 bases and 4 bases respectively, with 14 bases between them. CDR3 size: 15 residues. The DNA of the CDR3 is TGTGCCAGCAGTGTTTCAGGGTCTATGGGAAACACCATATATTTT. Amino acids: CASSVSGSMGNTIYF.

The rearrangement links TRBV5-1 to TRBJ2-5, with 11 bases lining up with TRBD2. The CDR3 is made up of 17 amino acids. The germline CDR1 and CDR2 sequences are SGHRS and YFSETQ. Germline trimming cut 2 bases from V and 4 bases from J; bases unmatched to any gene: 10. CDR3 DNA: TGCGCCAGCAGCTTCCAGCTAGCGGGGGGTCTGGGAGAGACCCAGTACTTC. It translates to CASSFQLAGGLGETQYF.

This clone is a singleton in its sample. V is TRBV7-2 and J is TRBJ2-2, with 10 bases identical to TRBD2. The CDR3 extends over 15 amino acids. J was trimmed by 6 bases and V by 2 bases; bases with no gene match: 3. Germline CDR1 reads SGHTA; CDR2 reads FQGNSA. CDR3 sequence: CASSLIAGGAGELFF. In DNA form, the CDR3 reads TGTGCCAGCAGCTTAATAGCGGGGGGAGCCGGGGAGCTGTTTTTT. The complete variable domain, with remaining parts taken from reference TRBV7-2 and TRBJ2-2, reads GAGVSQSPSNKVTEKGKDVELRCDPISGHTALYWYRQSLGQGLEFLIYFQGNSAPDKSGLPSDRFSAERTGGSVSTLTIQRTQQEDSAVYLCASSLIAGGAGELFFGEGSRLTVL.

V and J are TRBV7-9 and TRBJ2-6; D not certain. CDR1 and CDR2 from the germline V gene are SEHNR and FQNEAQ (reference sequence). V was pared by 3 bases and J by 0 bases, with 3 bases between. The CDR3 loop spans 14 amino acids. The CDR3 protein is CASSFNSGANVLTF. DNA for the CDR3: TGTGCCAGCAGCTTCAACTCTGGGGCCAACGTCCTGACTTTC.

The chain is built from TRBV20-1 and TRBJ1-4; D is uncertain. V was clipped by 4 bases and J by 8 bases, with 8 bases between them. Germline V lookup: CDR1 DFQATT, CDR2 SNEGSKA (reference sequence). The CDR3 extends over 11 amino acids. The DNA of the CDR3 is TGCAGTGCTATTCAAGCGGAAAAACTGTTTTTT. Translation: CSAIQAEKLFF.

This clone has just a few counts. The chain joins TRBV2 to TRBJ1-2; 9 nucleotides match TRBD1. V lost 10 bases, J lost 6 bases, and 9 bases stayed unmatched. This CDR3 has 13 residues. Germline V CDR1 and CDR2: SNHLY, FYNNEI. The CDR3 region has the DNA TGTGCCACCCAAGGACAGGGGAGAAATGGCTACACCTTC. Protein product: CATQGQGRNGYTF.

This clone was picked up one time. The J gene is TRBJ1-5, the V gene TRBV7-2; possibly TRBD1 for D (5 bases). V was shortened by 9 bases and J by 0 bases, with 9 bases between the two germline ends. This CDR3 has 13 amino acids. Germline CDR1 SGHTA, CDR2 FQGNSA. In DNA form, the CDR3 reads TGTGCCAGTGGACAACATAGCAATCAGCCCCAGCATTTT. Translating gives CASGQHSNQPQHF. The whole variable domain, remainder taken from reference TRBV7-2 and TRBJ1-5, is GAGVSQSPSNKVTEKGKDVELRCDPISGHTALYWYRQSLGQGLEFLIYFQGNSAPDKSGLPSDRFSAERTGGSVSTLTIQRTQQEDSAVYLCASGQHSNQPQHFGDGTRLSIL.

This sequence joins TRBV6-4 and TRBJ2-2, with D unresolved. The ends were cut back, 4 bases at V and 1 base at J, with 7 bases in the middle. The CDR3 loop spans 14 amino acids. The V gene's germline CDR1 is MRHNA and CDR2 SNTAGT. The CDR3 bases are TGTGCCAGCAGTGTAGATGGGAACACCGGGGAGCTGTTTTTT. The encoded protein is CASSVDGNTGELFF.

The chain uses TRBV5-8 and TRBJ2-3; possibly TRBD2 for D (6 bases). This CDR3 is built from 15 residues. Trimming removed 4 bases from V and 3 bases from J, with 15 bases in between. CDR1 SGHTS and CDR2 YDEGEE come from the germline V gene. CDR3 residues: CASSAPRGITDTQYF. The CDR3 DNA sequence: TGTGCCAGCAGCGCCCCTCGGGGGATAACAGATACGCAGTATTTT.

V gene TRBV28 combines with J gene TRBJ2-3, with D unclear. Trimming removed 5 bases at V and 6 bases at J, with 9 bases between. This CDR3 comprises 12 residues. The germline V gene encodes CDR1 MDHEN and CDR2 SYDVKM. DNA for the CDR3: TGTGCCAGCAGTCCAGGCTTCGATACGCAGTATTTT. It encodes CASSPGFDTQYF.

V usage is TRBV6-6 and J usage is TRBJ1-5, with TRBD1 as a possible D gene (5 bases). Trimming cost V 6 bases and J 0 bases, with 12 bases left between them. The CDR3 is 15 amino acids. Germline V gives CDR1 MNHNY, CDR2 SVGAGI (reference sequence). The CDR3: CASRFDSNSNQPQHF. The CDR3 DNA reads TGTGCCAGCAGATTTGACAGTAATAGCAATCAGCCCCAGCATTTT.

The chain carries TRBV6-5 and TRBJ1-2; possible D gene TRBD1, 6 bases. The germline CDR1 and CDR2 sequences are MNHEY and SVGAGI. The CDR3 is made up of 14 amino acids. Trimming stripped 6 bases from V and 2 bases from J, with 13 bases between. CDR3 sequence reads: CASRALDRNYGYTF. As DNA, the CDR3 is TGTGCCAGCAGGGCCCTGGACAGAAACTATGGCTACACCTTC.

This clone was observed a few times. This chain links TRBV5-1 with TRBJ1-1; perhaps TRBD1 as D (5 bases). The germline V gene encodes CDR1 SGHRS and CDR2 YFSETQ. This CDR3 is 14 amino acids long. Trimming shortened V by 4 bases and J by 2 bases, and 12 bases separated the two germline ends. Here the CDR3 reads CASSLPTANTEAFF. The CDR3 DNA is TGCGCCAGCAGCCTACCGACAGCCAACACTGAAGCTTTCTTT.

This clone appeared a few times. This same CDR3 is encoded by further DNA sequences in the sample. The rearrangement uses TRBV5-1 and TRBJ2-1, with D uncertain. The germline V and J ends were trimmed by 4 bases and 1 base, with 6 bases remaining between them. The germline V gene encodes CDR1 SGHRS and CDR2 YFSETQ. This CDR3 has 13 residues. CDR3 sequence (DNA): TGCGCCAGCAGCGGCCCTTCCTACAATGAGCAGTTCTTC. Encoded protein: CASSGPSYNEQFF.